The next 22 T cell receptor beta chains were all read from a single sample in a study of PD-1 blockade in mismatch repair-deficient tumors. Generated by immunoSEQ multiplex PCR, the TCRdb table keeps only in-frame clones and is missing some. Of 120,000 or so clones listed, roughly nine tenths are singletons. The source material was peripheral blood, sampled 44 weeks after starting pembrolizumab. Every receptor here comes from an adult with mismatch repair-deficient cancer.

The CDR3 reads CASSPPEYSLAGGTDTQYF. The DNA of the CDR3 is TGTGCCAGCTCACCCCCAGAGTACTCACTAGCGGGAGGGACAGATACGCAGTATTTT. The genes are TRBV18 and TRBJ2-3, with 13 bases fitting TRBD2. The CDR3 totals 19 residues. J gave up 3 bases and V 3 bases, and 12 bases lay outside the gene matches. Germline V gene lookup returns CDR1 KGHSH and CDR2 LQKENI. Based on the CDR3 plus reference TRBV18 and TRBJ2-3, the full variable domain is NAGVMQNPRHLVRRRGQEARLRCSPMKGHSHVYWYRQLPEEGLKFMVYLQKENIIDESGMPKERFSAEFPKEGPSILRIQQVVRGDSAAYFCASSPPEYSLAGGTDTQYFGPGTRLTVL.

This clone was counted between two and nine times. This chain uses TRBV19 with TRBJ2-7; 8 bases match TRBD1. Germline-derived CDR1 and CDR2 are LNHDA and SQIVND (reference sequence). V lost 3 bases and J lost 1; bases outside the gene matches: 2. The CDR3 contains 14 residues. The CDR3 is CASSIGTGSYEQYF. Here the CDR3 DNA reads TGTGCCAGTAGTATCGGGACAGGTTCCTACGAGCAGTACTTC.

The J gene is TRBJ2-4, the V gene TRBV14; D unclear. This CDR3 comprises 11 residues. CDR1 is SGHDN and CDR2 is FVKESK in the germline V gene. V dropped 1 base and J dropped 8 bases, with 3 bases sitting between them. The CDR3 spells CASSQGYIQYF. CDR3 sequence (DNA): TGTGCCAGCAGCCAAGGATACATTCAGTACTTC. Based on the CDR3 plus reference TRBV14 and TRBJ2-4, the full variable domain is EAGVTQFPSHSVIEKGQTVTLRCDPISGHDNLYWYRRVMGKEIKFLLHFVKESKQDESGMPNNRFLAERTGGTYSTLKVQPAELEDSGVYFCASSQGYIQYFGAGTRLSVL.

The chain is built from TRBV18 and TRBJ2-3; D unresolved. Trimming cost V 3 bases and J 6 bases, with 13 bases left between them. The length of the CDR3 is 14 residues. The germline V gene encodes CDR1 KGHSH and CDR2 LQKENI. The CDR3 bases are TGTGCCAGCTCACCGAATGCCTTTAGGGATACGCAGTATTTT. It is translated as CASSPNAFRDTQYF. Drawing the rest from reference TRBV18 and TRBJ2-3, the complete variable domain is NAGVMQNPRHLVRRRGQEARLRCSPMKGHSHVYWYRQLPEEGLKFMVYLQKENIIDESGMPKERFSAEFPKEGPSILRIQQVVRGDSAAYFCASSPNAFRDTQYFGPGTRLTVL.

The V and J genes are TRBV6-1 and TRBJ2-1; 9 bases map to TRBD2. The CDR3 contains 16 residues. J was trimmed by 10 bases and V by 3 bases; bases with no gene match: 13. Germline V gene lookup returns CDR1 MNHNS and CDR2 SASEGT. The CDR3 sequence is CASSEVIAGAAGEQFF. CDR3 in DNA: TGTGCCAGCAGTGAGGTTATAGCGGGAGCAGCGGGGGAGCAGTTCTTC.

This clone was seen a single time. This rearrangement joins TRBV5-4 to TRBJ2-7; TRBD2 aligns across 9 bases. Losses at the gene ends were 4 bases for V and 4 bases for J; bases not matched to a gene: 12. Germline CDR1 SGHNT, CDR2 YYREEE (reference sequence). The CDR3 has 16 amino acids. The CDR3 coding sequence is TGTGCCAGCAGCCCGCTAAGCGGACTAGCGCTTTACGAGCAGTACTTC. Amino acids: CASSPLSGLALYEQYF.

The gene calls are TRBV6-5 and TRBJ2-7, with TRBD2 matching 9 bases. This CDR3 has 15 residues. Trimming cost V 5 bases and J 0 bases; bases outside gene matches: 5. The V gene's germline CDR1 is MNHEY and CDR2 SVGAGI. The CDR3 loop reads CASSISGRLSYEQYF. In nucleotides, the CDR3 is TGTGCCAGCAGTATAAGCGGGAGGCTCTCCTACGAGCAGTACTTC.

This chain connects TRBV19 to TRBJ2-2, with D possibly being TRBD2 (6 bases). The V gene lost 6 bases and the J gene lost 3 bases, with 17 bases spanning the gap. The length of the CDR3 is 16 residues. Germline CDR1 and CDR2: LNHDA and SQIVND (reference sequence). The CDR3: CASRTGARGHTGELFF. CDR3 coding DNA: TGTGCCAGTAGGACCGGAGCGCGGGGTCACACCGGGGAGCTGTTTTTT. Together with reference TRBV19 and TRBJ2-2, the CDR3 gives the full variable domain: DGGITQSPKYLFRKEGQNVTLSCEQNLNHDAMYWYRQDPGQGLRLIYYSQIVNDFQKGDIAEGYSVSREKKESFPLTVTSAQKNPTAFYLCASRTGARGHTGELFFGEGSRLTVL.

V and J are TRBV5-1 and TRBJ2-4; D not certain. The CDR3 runs 15 residues. The ends were cut back, 0 bases at V and 5 bases at J, with 12 bases in the middle. Germline CDR1 reads SGHRS; CDR2 reads YFSETQ. Here the CDR3 DNA reads TGCGCCAGCAGCTTGGTCGGGTCCAGCCAAAACATTCAGTACTTC. Its protein is CASSLVGSSQNIQYF.

The chain combines TRBV27 with TRBJ2-7, with 7 bases lining up with TRBD2. CDR1 MNHEY and CDR2 SMNVEV come from the germline V gene (reference sequence). The CDR3 is 15 amino acids. The V gene end was trimmed by 6 bases and the J gene end by 5 bases; junction bases not matched to a gene: 13. The DNA for the CDR3 is TGTGCCAGCAGCAATTCTCGACTAGCTGCGAACGAGCAGTACTTC. Residues: CASSNSRLAANEQYF.

The V gene is TRBV6-5, the J gene TRBJ2-7, with 8 bases that match TRBD2. V lost 6 bases, J lost 7 bases, and 14 bases stayed unmatched. Per germline, CDR1 MNHEY and CDR2 SVGAGI. CDR3 size: 15 residues. The DNA for the CDR3 is TGTGCCAGCAGCCGGCCGGGACTAGGGTTGGAGGAGCAGTACTTC. It is translated as CASSRPGLGLEEQYF.

This clone showed up many times. The CDR3 loop reads CASSPLGAYEKLFF. The CDR3 coding sequence is TGCGCCAGCAGCCCCCTGGGGGCCTATGAAAAACTGTTTTTT. The gene calls are TRBV4-1 and TRBJ1-4; maybe TRBD1 (6 bases). CDR3 length: 14 amino acids. Trimming removed 4 bases from V and 6 bases from J, with 12 bases in between. From germline, CDR1 is MGHRA and CDR2 YSYEKL.

The CDR3 nucleotides read TGTGCCAGTTCACTCGGGACAGGGACTCGCGAGCAGTACTTC. As protein: CASSLGTGTREQYF. The V gene is TRBV19, the J gene TRBJ2-7; 9 bases match TRBD1. The germline V gene has CDR1 LNHDA and CDR2 SQIVND (reference sequence). This CDR3 is built from 14 residues. Trimming cost V 8 bases and J 6 bases; bases outside gene matches: 11.

This chain joins TRBV5-6 and TRBJ2-7; no clear D. V lost 0 bases to trimming and J lost 4 bases, with 11 bases between them. Germline lookup yields CDR1 SGHDT and CDR2 YYEEEE. There are 14 residues in the CDR3. The CDR3 here is CASSLARTLYEQYF. CDR3 sequence (DNA): TGTGCCAGCAGCTTGGCCAGAACCCTTTACGAGCAGTACTTC.

The genes are TRBV29-1 and TRBJ1-4; no definite D call. Germline lookup yields CDR1 SQVTM and CDR2 ANQGSEA. Trimming removed 1 base at V and 0 bases at J, with 6 bases between. The CDR3 length is 14 residues. CDR3 sequence (DNA): TGCAGCGTTGAAGGGGCGCCAACTAATGAAAAACTGTTTTTT. It specifies CSVEGAPTNEKLFF.

This clone was seen a single time. This chain joins TRBV11-3 and TRBJ2-3; TRBD2 matches at 9 bases. The CDR3 totals 16 residues. The germline V gene encodes CDR1 SGHNT and CDR2 YENEEA. Germline trimming cut 1 base from V and 2 bases from J; bases unmatched to any gene: 4. The CDR3 is CASSLGQREATDTQYF. The CDR3 bases are TGTGCCAGCAGCTTAGGCCAGCGGGAGGCCACAGATACGCAGTATTTT.

The genes are TRBV6-5 and TRBJ1-1; possible D gene TRBD1, 5 bases. V was shortened by 0 bases and J by 6 bases, with 14 bases between the two germline ends. The CDR3 consists of 15 residues. Per germline, CDR1 MNHEY and CDR2 SVGAGI. CDR3 residues: CASSYSKGSGSEAFF. In DNA, the CDR3 is TGTGCCAGCAGTTACTCGAAGGGGTCAGGGTCTGAAGCTTTCTTT.

This clone has just one count. The V gene is TRBV19, the J gene TRBJ1-1; D gene ambiguous. This CDR3 is 13 amino acids long. V shed 7 bases and J shed 7 bases, with 16 bases lying between them. Germline CDR1 LNHDA, CDR2 SQIVND (reference sequence). As DNA, the CDR3 is TGTGCCAGTACCCTACAAGGCGGAAATGAAGCTTTCTTT. This sequence encodes CASTLQGGNEAFF.

The rearrangement joins TRBV11-2 to TRBJ2-4; the match to TRBD1 covers 7 bases. V lost 6 bases, J lost 0 bases, and 14 bases stayed unmatched. CDR1 is SGHAT and CDR2 is FQNNGV in the germline V gene. This CDR3 is built from 18 residues. The CDR3 is CASSPQGMMDLAKNIQYF. Written as DNA, the CDR3 is TGTGCCAGCAGTCCACAGGGGATGATGGACTTAGCCAAAAACATTCAGTACTTC.

V and J are TRBV5-6 and TRBJ2-7; 8 bases match TRBD2. CDR3 length equals 16 residues. The germline gives CDR1 SGHDT, CDR2 YYEEEE. Trimming took 4 bases from V and 2 from J; bases not matched to a gene: 11. The CDR3 sequence: CASSMRLARSPYEQYF. DNA for the CDR3: TGTGCCAGCAGCATGAGACTAGCGCGGAGCCCCTACGAGCAGTACTTC.

The chain combines TRBV4-2 with TRBJ2-7, with 8 bases that match TRBD2. CDR1 is LGHNA and CDR2 is YNFKEQ in the germline V gene. V trimming: 1 base; J trimming: 2 bases; junction bases outside the gene matches: 16. The CDR3 loop spans 19 amino acids. CDR3: CASSQVLSGTLPAPYEQYF. The CDR3 DNA sequence: TGTGCCAGCAGCCAAGTTCTTAGCGGGACGCTCCCGGCCCCCTACGAGCAGTACTTC.

The chain uses TRBV6-5 and TRBJ1-2, with a weak D call TRBD1 (6 bases). V was pared by 8 bases and J by 8 bases, with 24 bases between. CDR3 size: 15 residues. Germline values: CDR1 MNHEY, CDR2 SVGAGI. The CDR3 DNA follows: TGTGCCAGCGGGAGACCCGGAGCTCAGGGGCCCGGCTACACCTTC. Protein sequence: CASGRPGAQGPGYTF.